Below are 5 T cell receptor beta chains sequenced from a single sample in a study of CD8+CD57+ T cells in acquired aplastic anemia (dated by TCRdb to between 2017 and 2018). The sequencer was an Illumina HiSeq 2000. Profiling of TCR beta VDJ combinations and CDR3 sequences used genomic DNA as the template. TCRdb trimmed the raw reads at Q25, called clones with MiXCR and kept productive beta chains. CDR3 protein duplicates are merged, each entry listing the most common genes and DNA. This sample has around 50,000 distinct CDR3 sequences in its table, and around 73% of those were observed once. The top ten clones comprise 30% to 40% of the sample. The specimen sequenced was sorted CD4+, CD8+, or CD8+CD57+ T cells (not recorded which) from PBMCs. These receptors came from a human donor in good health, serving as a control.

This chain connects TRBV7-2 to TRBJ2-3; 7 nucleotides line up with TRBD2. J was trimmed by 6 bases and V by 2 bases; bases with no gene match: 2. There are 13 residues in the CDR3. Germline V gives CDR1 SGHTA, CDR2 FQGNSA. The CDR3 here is CASSLTSDDTQYF. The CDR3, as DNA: TGTGCCAGCAGCTTAACTAGCGACGATACGCAGTATTTT.

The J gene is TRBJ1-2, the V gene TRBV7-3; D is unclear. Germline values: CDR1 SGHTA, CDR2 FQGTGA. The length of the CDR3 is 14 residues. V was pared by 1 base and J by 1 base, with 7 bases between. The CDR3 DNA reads TGTGCCAGCAGCTTAAAAGGCGATAACTATGGCTACACCTTC. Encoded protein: CASSLKGDNYGYTF.

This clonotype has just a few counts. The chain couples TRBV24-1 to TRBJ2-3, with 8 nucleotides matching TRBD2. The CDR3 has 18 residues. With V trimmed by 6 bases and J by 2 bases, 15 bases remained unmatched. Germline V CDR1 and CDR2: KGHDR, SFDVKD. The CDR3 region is CATSSSRLRGGPTDTQYF. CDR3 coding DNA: TGTGCCACCAGTTCGTCCCGACTCCGGGGGGGCCCCACAGATACGCAGTATTTT.

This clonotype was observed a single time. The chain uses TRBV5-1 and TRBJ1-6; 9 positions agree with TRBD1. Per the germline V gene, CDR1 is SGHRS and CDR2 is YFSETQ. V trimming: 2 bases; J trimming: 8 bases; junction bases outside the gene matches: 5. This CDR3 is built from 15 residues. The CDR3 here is CASSLTRTGDSPLHF. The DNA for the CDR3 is TGCGCCAGCAGCTTAACTCGGACAGGGGATTCACCCCTCCACTTT.

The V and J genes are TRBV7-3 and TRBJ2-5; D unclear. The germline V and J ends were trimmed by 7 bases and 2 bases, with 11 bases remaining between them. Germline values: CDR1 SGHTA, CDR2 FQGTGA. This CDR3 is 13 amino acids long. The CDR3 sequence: CASNGRPQETQYF. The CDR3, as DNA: TGTGCCAGCAATGGGCGGCCTCAAGAGACCCAGTACTTC.